Below, 25 T cell receptor beta chains from the same sample are listed, as sequenced in a study of identical twins. TCRdb itself ran the 5' RACE reads through MiXCR, one entry per CDR3 protein. The table lists about 720,000 distinct CDR3 sequences, around a sixth of them singletons, with around 13% in the top ten. The sample was also linked to a second study, of T cells expressing NK-cell markers.

The sequenced sample consisted of PBMCs. All receptors derive from a woman aged 18-29 years in good health.

The V and J genes are TRBV20-1 and TRBJ2-2, with D unresolved. The CDR3 is 14 residues long. Per germline, CDR1 DFQATT and CDR2 SNEGSKA (reference sequence). Trimming took off 0 bases at V and 6 bases at J, with 11 bases between the two ends. The CDR3 coding sequence is TGCAGTGCTAGAGATCTTCACCAGTCCGGGGAGCTGTTTTTT. Its translation is CSARDLHQSGELFF.

The chain couples TRBV9 to TRBJ1-1, with unresolved D. Germline V gives CDR1 SGDLS, CDR2 YYNGEE. This CDR3 region has 13 residues. Deletions cut 0 bases from V and 2 bases from J, with 5 bases between. The CDR3 coding sequence is TGTGCCAGCAGCGTAGCGAGCAACACTGAAGCTTTCTTT. Its translation: CASSVASNTEAFF.

The gene calls are TRBV7-9 and TRBJ2-7; D tentatively reads TRBD1 or TRBD2 (6 bases each). V was clipped by 5 bases and J by 3 bases, with 20 bases between them. The CDR3 runs to 16 residues. The germline V gene has CDR1 SEHNR and CDR2 FQNEAQ (reference sequence). CDR3 sequence: CASSPKGGQGIYEQYF. CDR3 nucleotides: TGTGCCAGCAGCCCCAAAGGGGGGCAGGGGATCTACGAGCAGTACTTC.

CDR3 DNA: TGTGCCATCAGTGAAGCGGGGGGGCTCAATGAGCAGTTCTTC. Translating gives CAISEAGGLNEQFF. The V call is TRBV10-3, the J call TRBJ2-1; TRBD2 aligns across 10 bases. V lost 3 bases to trimming and J lost 6 bases; unmatched junction nucleotides: 2. This CDR3 region has 14 residues. Germline CDR1 and CDR2: ENHRY and SYGVKD.

There are a few counts of this clonotype. The chain links TRBV7-9 to TRBJ2-7; 9 nucleotides match TRBD2. Germline assignment: CDR1 SEHNR and CDR2 FQNEAQ (reference sequence). The V and J ends lost 0 bases and 6 bases, in that order; junction bases with no gene match: 0. The CDR3 is 13 residues long. CDR3 DNA sequence: TGTGCCAGCAGCTTAGCAGCGGGGGGCGAGCAGTACTTC. Its protein is CASSLAAGGEQYF.

This clonotype was recorded a few times. The genes are TRBV14 and TRBJ2-1, with 11 bases that match TRBD2. CDR1 is SGHDN and CDR2 is FVKESK in the germline V gene. This CDR3 is built from 15 residues. The trim removed 4 bases at V and 5 bases at J, leaving 4 bases unmatched. CDR3 sequence reads: CASSPLGLADNEQFF. CDR3 nucleotide sequence: TGTGCCAGCAGCCCGTTGGGACTAGCGGACAATGAGCAGTTCTTC.

The V and J genes are TRBV18 and TRBJ1-1, with D possibly matching TRBD1 (5 bases). V shed 2 bases and J shed 0 bases, with 10 bases lying between them. This CDR3 is built from 15 residues. Germline V gene data show CDR1 as KGHSH and CDR2 as LQKENI. CDR3 nucleotides: TGTGCCAGCTCACCAATAAGGGGACTGAACACTGAAGCTTTCTTT. Translated: CASSPIRGLNTEAFF. The full variable domain, its missing parts supplied by reference TRBV18 and TRBJ1-1, is NAGVMQNPRHLVRRRGQEARLRCSPMKGHSHVYWYRQLPEEGLKFMVYLQKENIIDESGMPKERFSAEFPKEGPSILRIQQVVRGDSAAYFCASSPIRGLNTEAFFGQGTRLTVV.

The chain couples TRBV7-2 to TRBJ2-3; weak D call: TRBD2 (5 bases). Trimming stripped 6 bases from V and 2 bases from J, with 15 bases between. Germline CDR1 is SGHTA and CDR2 is FQGNSA. The CDR3 runs 15 residues. The CDR3 sequence: CASRASFRFTDTQYF. CDR3 sequence (DNA): TGTGCCAGCAGAGCTAGCTTCCGTTTCACAGATACGCAGTATTTT.

Only a few counts were recorded for this clonotype. The V gene is TRBV28, the J gene TRBJ2-3; D gene ambiguous. The CDR3 runs 15 residues. Germline CDR1 MDHEN, CDR2 SYDVKM. The V gene lost 6 bases and the J gene lost 2 bases, with 15 bases spanning the gap. The CDR3 coding sequence is TGTGCCAGCAGCTCACGGACGGGTACCACAGATACGCAGTATTTT. It specifies CASSSRTGTTDTQYF. Drawing the rest from reference TRBV28 and TRBJ2-3, the complete variable domain is DVKVTQSSRYLVKRTGEKVFLECVQDMDHENMFWYRQDPGLGLRLIYFSYDVKMKEKGDIPEGYSVSREKKERFSLILESASTNQTSMYLCASSSRTGTTDTQYFGPGTRLTVL.

This clonotype was observed a few times. The CDR3 protein is CASSFGTYTGELFF. In DNA form, the CDR3 reads TGTGCCAGCAGTTTTGGGACGTACACCGGGGAGCTGTTTTTT. The chain joins TRBV12-3 or TRBV12-4 to TRBJ2-2; D is perhaps TRBD1 or TRBD2 (5 bases each). The CDR3 is made up of 14 amino acids. Trimming left V 3 bases short and J 3 bases short, with 8 bases between.

The chain recombines TRBV18 with TRBJ2-1; a weak D match, TRBD2 (6 bases). The germline V gene encodes CDR1 KGHSH and CDR2 LQKENI. The CDR3 runs 15 residues. V lost 6 bases to trimming and J lost 0 bases, with 12 bases between them. In DNA form, the CDR3 reads TGTGCCAGCTCGGTAAACGGGGGCTCCTACAATGAGCAGTTCTTC. It specifies CASSVNGGSYNEQFF.

This clonotype turned up a few times. The rearrangement uses TRBV5-1 and TRBJ2-1, with TRBD2 matching 8 bases. Germline CDR1 reads SGHRS; CDR2 reads YFSETQ. V shed 0 bases and J 7 bases; nucleotides not matched to a gene: 6. CDR3 size: 15 residues. CDR3 amino acids: CASSLGRGGKNEQFF. CDR3 in DNA: TGCGCCAGCAGCTTGGGACGGGGGGGCAAAAATGAGCAGTTCTTC.

This clonotype was counted between two and nine times. V gene TRBV15 combines with J gene TRBJ2-1, with no clear D. V gave up 2 bases and J gave up 0 bases, with 11 bases separating them. CDR3 length: 16 amino acids. Per the germline V gene, CDR1 is LNHNV and CDR2 is YYDKDF (reference sequence). The CDR3 region is CATSRQIQSSYNEQFF. In nucleotides, the CDR3 is TGTGCCACCAGCAGACAGATACAGAGCTCCTACAATGAGCAGTTCTTC.

This chain joins TRBV20-1 and TRBJ2-7, with 13 bases matching TRBD2. The CDR3 totals 13 residues. The junction had 5 bases not matched to a gene; V was cut back by 6 bases and J by 6 bases. The germline CDR1 and CDR2 sequences are DFQATT and SNEGSKA (reference sequence). The CDR3 DNA follows: TGCAGTGCCCGGACTAGCGGGAGCTCCGAGCAGTACTTC. It translates to CSARTSGSSEQYF.

The chain couples TRBV7-9 to TRBJ2-7, with 7 bases lining up with TRBD2. V was clipped by 5 bases and J by 8 bases; unmatched bases: 15. The CDR3 runs to 15 residues. CDR1 and CDR2 (germline): SEHNR, FQNEAQ (reference sequence). The CDR3 DNA is TGTGCCAGCAGCGTAGTCCGGGACTACAAAGGGAAGCAGTACTTC. It yields the protein CASSVVRDYKGKQYF.

The gene calls are TRBV15 and TRBJ1-1; no clear D. The germline gives CDR1 LNHNV, CDR2 YYDKDF (reference sequence). This CDR3 has 14 residues. Trimming pared 3 bases from V and 6 bases from J, leaving 14 bases between. The CDR3 protein is CATSSHRNAAEAFF. In nucleotides, the CDR3 is TGTGCCACCAGCAGCCATAGAAACGCGGCTGAAGCTTTCTTT.

This clonotype was detected ten times or more. The chain couples TRBV5-1 to TRBJ2-3, with 7 bases aligning to TRBD1. Germline CDR1 and CDR2: SGHRS and YFSETQ. This CDR3 region has 15 residues. Trimming removed 2 bases from V and 0 bases from J; junction bases left unmatched: 3. The CDR3 DNA follows: TGCGCCAGCAGCTTCAAGGGGGCAAGCACAGATACGCAGTATTTT. Translating it yields CASSFKGASTDTQYF.

This chain uses TRBV20-1 with TRBJ1-2; TRBD1 matches 10 bases. CDR1 is DFQATT, CDR2 SNEGSKA, per germline (reference sequence). V lost 2 bases and J lost 8; bases outside the gene matches: 5. This CDR3 is 13 amino acids long. CDR3 amino acids: CSARRQGAGGYTF. CDR3 coding DNA: TGCAGTGCTAGAAGACAGGGGGCGGGAGGCTACACCTTC.

Turning to this clonotype: The junction departs from germline at one end; a sequencing error may be responsible. CDR3 loop: CASSYSSGYVQYF. As DNA, the CDR3 is TGTGCCAGCAGTTACTCGAGTGGGTACGTGCAGTACTTC. The chain recombines TRBV6-5 with TRBJ2-7; D is ambiguous. Per germline, CDR1 MNHEY and CDR2 SVGAGI. The CDR3 contains 13 residues.

This clonotype occurred a few times. The chain has TRBV7-2 and TRBJ2-7; D tentatively reads TRBD1 or TRBD2 (5 bases each). Germline CDR1 reads SGHTA; CDR2 reads FQGNSA. Trimming removed 5 bases from V and 1 base from J, with 15 bases in between. This CDR3 comprises 15 residues. The CDR3 sequence: CASSPQRDGSYEQYF. The CDR3 DNA reads as TGTGCCAGCAGCCCACAAAGGGACGGATCCTACGAGCAGTACTTC. The whole variable domain, filled in from reference TRBV7-2 and TRBJ2-7, reads GAGVSQSPSNKVTEKGKDVELRCDPISGHTALYWYRQSLGQGLEFLIYFQGNSAPDKSGLPSDRFSAERTGGSVSTLTIQRTQQEDSAVYLCASSPQRDGSYEQYFGPGTRLTVT.

The rearrangement links TRBV9 to TRBJ1-5, with D unclear. Trimming pared 1 base from V and 6 bases from J, leaving 11 bases between. Per germline, CDR1 SGDLS and CDR2 YYNGEE. CDR3 size: 14 residues. The CDR3 reads CASSVLGESQPQHF. The CDR3 nucleotides are TGTGCCAGCAGCGTATTGGGAGAATCTCAGCCCCAGCATTTT.

This chain links TRBV27 with TRBJ2-6; D remains unclear. This CDR3 has 18 residues. Germline CDR1 MNHEY, CDR2 SMNVEV (reference sequence). Trimming took 4 bases from V and 0 from J, leaving 16 bases between them. DNA of the CDR3: TGTGCCAGCAGTTCTCCAACAGCGTCCTACTCTGGGGCCAACGTCCTGACTTTC. Protein sequence: CASSSPTASYSGANVLTF.

The chain carries TRBV18 and TRBJ1-1, with D unresolved. Germline CDR1 KGHSH, CDR2 LQKENI. This CDR3 spans 12 amino acids. The V and J ends lost 2 bases and 2 bases respectively, with 3 bases between them. In DNA form, the CDR3 reads TGTGCCAGCTCACCATCTAACACTGAAGCTTTCTTT. This translates into CASSPSNTEAFF. Full variable domain (outside the CDR3, taken from reference TRBV18 and TRBJ1-1): NAGVMQNPRHLVRRRGQEARLRCSPMKGHSHVYWYRQLPEEGLKFMVYLQKENIIDESGMPKERFSAEFPKEGPSILRIQQVVRGDSAAYFCASSPSNTEAFFGQGTRLTVV.

The chain links TRBV12-3 or TRBV12-4 to TRBJ1-1; unclear D gene. V was pared by 3 bases and J by 5 bases, with 7 bases between. The CDR3 has 12 amino acids. The CDR3 here is CASSFKGTEAFF. The CDR3 nucleotides read TGTGCCAGCAGTTTCAAGGGTACTGAAGCTTTCTTT.

The gene calls are TRBV6-5 and TRBJ1-6; maybe TRBD1 (5 bases). V was clipped by 3 bases and J by 7 bases, with 13 bases between them. Germline V gene data show CDR1 as MNHEY and CDR2 as SVGAGI. This CDR3 has 15 residues. The CDR3 coding sequence is TGTGCCAGCAGTTATTGGGACGGGAGAAATTCACCCCTCCACTTT. It is translated as CASSYWDGRNSPLHF.